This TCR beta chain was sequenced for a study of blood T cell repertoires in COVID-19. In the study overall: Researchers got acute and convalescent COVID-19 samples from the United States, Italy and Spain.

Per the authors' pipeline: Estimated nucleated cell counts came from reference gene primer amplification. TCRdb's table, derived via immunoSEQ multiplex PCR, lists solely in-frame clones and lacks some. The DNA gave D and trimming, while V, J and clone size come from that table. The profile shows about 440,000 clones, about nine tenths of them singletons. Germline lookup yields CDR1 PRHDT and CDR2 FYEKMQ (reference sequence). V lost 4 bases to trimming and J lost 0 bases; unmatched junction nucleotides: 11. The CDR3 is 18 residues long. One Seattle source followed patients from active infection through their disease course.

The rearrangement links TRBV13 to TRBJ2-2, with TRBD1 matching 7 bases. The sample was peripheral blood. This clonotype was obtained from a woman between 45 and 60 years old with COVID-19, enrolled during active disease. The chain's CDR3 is CASSSPSEGTANTGELFF. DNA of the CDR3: TGTGCCAGCAGCTCCCCCTCAGAAGGGACAGCGAACACCGGGGAGCTGTTTTTT.